The clone carrying this TCR beta chain has ten or more counts. Its antigen is not known. Thyroid ultrasound, orbital computed tomography, clinical symptoms, and serum thyroxine and TRAb underpinned diagnoses. PBMCs stemmed from approximately 9.1 ml fresh peripheral blood. This entry comes from a study of T cells in Graves' hyperthyroidism and ophthalmopathy. Findings of the study overall: In the blood, most expanded thyroid clonotypes above 0.001 appeared as well.

V dropped 5 bases and J dropped 4; count of bases not matched to a gene: 5. Germline CDR1 and CDR2: SEHNR and FQNEAQ (reference sequence). CDR3 length: 15 residues. Amplification targeted TCR beta CDR3 regions from RNA transcripts. Carried out on the TCR CDR3, a first-round RT-PCR used the HTBI primer set. One entry per CDR3 protein results from TCRdb running MiXCR on the multiplex PCR reads. The sample lists about 380,000 distinct CDR3 sequences, roughly 13% seen once, with under 25% in the top ten. This rearrangement joins TRBV7-9 to TRBJ2-2, with 9 bases fitting TRBD1. Source material: blood. The TCR sequence derives from a man aged 30 to 45 with Graves' hyperthyroidism that later progressed to Graves' ophthalmopathy. The CDR3 DNA reads TGTGCCAGCAGCCCACAGGACAGGGGCACCGGGGAGCTGTTTTTT. This gives the protein CASSPQDRGTGELFF.